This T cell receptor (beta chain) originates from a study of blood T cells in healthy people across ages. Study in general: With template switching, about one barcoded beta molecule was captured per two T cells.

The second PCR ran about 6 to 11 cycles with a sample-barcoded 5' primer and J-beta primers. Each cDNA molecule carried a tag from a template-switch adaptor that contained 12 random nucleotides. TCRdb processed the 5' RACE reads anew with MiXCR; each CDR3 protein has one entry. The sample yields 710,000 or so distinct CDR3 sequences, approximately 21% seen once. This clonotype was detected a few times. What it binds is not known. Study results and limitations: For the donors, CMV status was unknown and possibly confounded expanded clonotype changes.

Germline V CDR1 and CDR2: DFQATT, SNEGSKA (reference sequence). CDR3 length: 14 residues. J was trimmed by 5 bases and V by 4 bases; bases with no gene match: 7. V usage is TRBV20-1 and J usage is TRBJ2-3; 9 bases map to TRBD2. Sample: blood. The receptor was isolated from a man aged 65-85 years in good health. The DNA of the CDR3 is TGCAGTGCTACATTGAGCGGGAGGATAGATACGCAGTATTTT. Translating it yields CSATLSGRIDTQYF.